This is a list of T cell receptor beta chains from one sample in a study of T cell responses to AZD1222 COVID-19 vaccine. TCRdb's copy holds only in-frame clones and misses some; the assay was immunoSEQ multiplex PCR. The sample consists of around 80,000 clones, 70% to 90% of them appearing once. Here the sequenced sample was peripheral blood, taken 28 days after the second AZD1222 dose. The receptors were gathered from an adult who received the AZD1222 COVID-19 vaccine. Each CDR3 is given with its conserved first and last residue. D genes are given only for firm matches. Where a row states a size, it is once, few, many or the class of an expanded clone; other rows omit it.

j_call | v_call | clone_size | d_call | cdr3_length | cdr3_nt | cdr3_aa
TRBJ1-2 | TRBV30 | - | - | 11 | TGTGCTTCGGGGCTTAACTATGGCTACACCTTC | CASGLNYGYTF
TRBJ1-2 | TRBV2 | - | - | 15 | TGTGCCAGCAGTGTGAACGGTCAGATTCACTATGGCTACACCTTC | CASSVNGQIHYGYTF
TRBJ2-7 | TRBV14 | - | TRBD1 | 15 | TGTGCCAGCAGCCAATATTGGACAGGGCAGTCCGAGCAGTACTTC | CASSQYWTGQSEQYF
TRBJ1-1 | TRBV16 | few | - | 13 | TGTGCCAGCGTCCTTGGCAGGGACACTGAAGCTTTCTTT | CASVLGRDTEAFF
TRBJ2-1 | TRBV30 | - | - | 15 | TGTGCCTGGAGTGTACGGGCGAGCTCCTACAATGAGCAGTTCTTC | CAWSVRASSYNEQFF
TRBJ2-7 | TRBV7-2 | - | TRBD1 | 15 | TGTGCCAGCAGCTTAGGGACAGGGGGGGCCTACGAGCAGTACTTC | CASSLGTGGAYEQYF
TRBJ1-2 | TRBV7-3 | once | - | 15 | TGTGCCAGCAGCCTAGACAATACAGGATTATATGGCTACACCTTC | CASSLDNTGLYGYTF
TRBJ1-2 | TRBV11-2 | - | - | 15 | TGTGCCAGCAGCTTAGGGACGGATCGGACCTATGGCTACACCTTC | CASSLGTDRTYGYTF
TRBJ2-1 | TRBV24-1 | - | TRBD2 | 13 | TGTGCCTCAGGGACTAGCGGGACCAATGAGCAGTTCTTC | CASGTSGTNEQFF
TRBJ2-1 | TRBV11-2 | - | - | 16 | TGTGCCAGCAGCTTAGTGTCGGGGGAAGCACCGAATGAGCAGTTCTTC | CASSLVSGEAPNEQFF
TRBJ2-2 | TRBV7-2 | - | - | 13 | TGTGCCAGCAGCTCCTGGAAAACCGGGGAGCTGTTTTTT | CASSSWKTGELFF
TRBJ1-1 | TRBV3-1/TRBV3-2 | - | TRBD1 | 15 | TGTGCCAGCAGCCGGGACAGAGGTTCGGGCACTGAAGCTTTCTTT | CASSRDRGSGTEAFF
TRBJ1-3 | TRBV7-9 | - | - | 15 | TGTGCCAGCAGCCTTACGGCGGGCGTCGGAAACACCATATATTTT | CASSLTAGVGNTIYF
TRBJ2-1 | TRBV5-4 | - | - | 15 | TGTGCCAGCAGCTTGTTGCTAGCGACCTACAATGAGCAGTTCTTC | CASSLLLATYNEQFF